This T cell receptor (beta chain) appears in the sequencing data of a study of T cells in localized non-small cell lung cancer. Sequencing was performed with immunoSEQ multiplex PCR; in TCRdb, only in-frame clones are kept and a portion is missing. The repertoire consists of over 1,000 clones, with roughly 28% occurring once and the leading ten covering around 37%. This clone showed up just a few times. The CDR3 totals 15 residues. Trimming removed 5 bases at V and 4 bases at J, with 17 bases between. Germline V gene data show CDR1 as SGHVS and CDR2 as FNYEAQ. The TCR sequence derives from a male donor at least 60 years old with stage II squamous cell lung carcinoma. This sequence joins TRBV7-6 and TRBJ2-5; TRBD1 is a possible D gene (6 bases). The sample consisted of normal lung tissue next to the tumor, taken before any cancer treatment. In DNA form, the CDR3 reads TGTGCCAGCAGCGGATACAGGGATAGAGGAGAGACCCAGTACTTC. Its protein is CASSGYRDRGETQYF.